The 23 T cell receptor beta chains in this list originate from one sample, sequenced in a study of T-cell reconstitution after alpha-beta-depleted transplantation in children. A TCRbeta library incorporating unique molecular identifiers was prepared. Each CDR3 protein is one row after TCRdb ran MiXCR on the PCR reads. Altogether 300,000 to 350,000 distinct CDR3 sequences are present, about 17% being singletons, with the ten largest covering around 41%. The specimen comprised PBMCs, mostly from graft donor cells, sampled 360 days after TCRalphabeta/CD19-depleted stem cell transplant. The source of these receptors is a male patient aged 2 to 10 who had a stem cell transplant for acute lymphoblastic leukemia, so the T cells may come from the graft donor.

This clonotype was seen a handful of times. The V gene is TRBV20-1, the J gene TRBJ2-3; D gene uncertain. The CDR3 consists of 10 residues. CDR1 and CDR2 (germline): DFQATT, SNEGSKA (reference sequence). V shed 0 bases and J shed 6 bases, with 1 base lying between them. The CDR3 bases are TGCAGTGCTAGAGAGGATACGCAGTATTTT. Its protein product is CSAREDTQYF.

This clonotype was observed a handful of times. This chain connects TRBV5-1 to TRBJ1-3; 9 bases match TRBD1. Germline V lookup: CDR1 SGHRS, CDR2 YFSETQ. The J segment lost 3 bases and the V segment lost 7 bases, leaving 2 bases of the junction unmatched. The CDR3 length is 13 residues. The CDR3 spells CASRDRDGNTIYF. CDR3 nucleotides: TGCGCCAGCCGGGACAGGGATGGAAACACCATATATTTT.

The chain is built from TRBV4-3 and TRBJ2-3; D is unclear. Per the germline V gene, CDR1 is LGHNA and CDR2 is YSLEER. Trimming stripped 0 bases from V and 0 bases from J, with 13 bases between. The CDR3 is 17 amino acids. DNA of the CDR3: TGCGCCAGCAGCCAAGATCCGGGCTCCTACAGCACAGATACGCAGTATTTT. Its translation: CASSQDPGSYSTDTQYF.

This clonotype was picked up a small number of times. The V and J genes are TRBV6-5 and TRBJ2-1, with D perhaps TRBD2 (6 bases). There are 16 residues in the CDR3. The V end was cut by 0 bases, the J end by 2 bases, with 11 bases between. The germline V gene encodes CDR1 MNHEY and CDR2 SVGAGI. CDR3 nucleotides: TGTGCCAGCAGTTACTCGGCTAGCGCAACCTACAATGAGCAGTTCTTC. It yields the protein CASSYSASATYNEQFF.

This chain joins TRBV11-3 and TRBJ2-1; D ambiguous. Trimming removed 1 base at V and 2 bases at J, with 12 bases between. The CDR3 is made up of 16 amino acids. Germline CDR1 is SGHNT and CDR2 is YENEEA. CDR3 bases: TGTGCCAGCAGCTTAGGGACCCCGGCCACCTACAATGAGCAGTTCTTC. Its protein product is CASSLGTPATYNEQFF.

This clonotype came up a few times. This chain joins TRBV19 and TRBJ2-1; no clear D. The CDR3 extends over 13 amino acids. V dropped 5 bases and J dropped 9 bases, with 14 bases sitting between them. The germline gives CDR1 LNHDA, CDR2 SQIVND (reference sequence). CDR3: CASSSRGSVEQFF. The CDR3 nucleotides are TGTGCCAGTAGTTCCCGCGGTTCGGTTGAGCAGTTCTTC. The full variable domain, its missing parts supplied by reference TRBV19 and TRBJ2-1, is DGGITQSPKYLFRKEGQNVTLSCEQNLNHDAMYWYRQDPGQGLRLIYYSQIVNDFQKGDIAEGYSVSREKKESFPLTVTSAQKNPTAFYLCASSSRGSVEQFFGPGTRLTVL.

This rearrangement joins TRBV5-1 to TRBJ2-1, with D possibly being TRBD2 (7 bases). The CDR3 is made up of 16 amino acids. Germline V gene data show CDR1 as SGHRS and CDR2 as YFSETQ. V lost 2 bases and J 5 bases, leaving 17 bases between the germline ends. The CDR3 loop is CASSFVGGRRDNEQFF. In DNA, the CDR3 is TGCGCCAGCAGCTTTGTCGGGGGGCGCCGGGACAATGAGCAGTTCTTC.

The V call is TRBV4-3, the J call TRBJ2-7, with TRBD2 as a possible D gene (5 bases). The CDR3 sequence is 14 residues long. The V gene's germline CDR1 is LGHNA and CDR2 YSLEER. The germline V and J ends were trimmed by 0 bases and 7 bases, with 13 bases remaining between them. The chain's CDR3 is CASSQDRYGVEQYF. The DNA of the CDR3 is TGCGCCAGCAGCCAAGATCGCTACGGGGTTGAGCAGTACTTC.

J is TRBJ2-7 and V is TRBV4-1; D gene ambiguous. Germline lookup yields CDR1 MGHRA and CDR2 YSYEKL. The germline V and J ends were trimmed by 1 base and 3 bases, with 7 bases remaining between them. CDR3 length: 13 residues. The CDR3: CASSQGIRYEQYF. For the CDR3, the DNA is TGCGCCAGCAGCCAAGGGATCCGCTACGAGCAGTACTTC.

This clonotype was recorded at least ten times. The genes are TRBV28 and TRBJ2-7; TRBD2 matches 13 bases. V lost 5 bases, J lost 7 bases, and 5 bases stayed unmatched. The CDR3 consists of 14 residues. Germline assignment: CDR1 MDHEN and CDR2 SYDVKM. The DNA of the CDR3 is TGTGCCAGCAGTCTGGGACTAGCGGGAAGGGAGCAGTACTTC. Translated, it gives CASSLGLAGREQYF.

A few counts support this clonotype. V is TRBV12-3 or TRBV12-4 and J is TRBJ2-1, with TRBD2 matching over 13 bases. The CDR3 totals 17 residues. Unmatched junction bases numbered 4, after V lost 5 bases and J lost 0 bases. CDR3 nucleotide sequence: TGTGCCAGCAGTATGACTAGCGGGAGGCCCTCCTACAATGAGCAGTTCTTC. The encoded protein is CASSMTSGRPSYNEQFF.

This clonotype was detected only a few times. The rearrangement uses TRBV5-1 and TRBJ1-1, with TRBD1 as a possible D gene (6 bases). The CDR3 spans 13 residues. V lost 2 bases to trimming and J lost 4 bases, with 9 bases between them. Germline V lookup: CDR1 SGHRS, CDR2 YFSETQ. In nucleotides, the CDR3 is TGCGCCAGCAGCTTACGGACAGCCACTGAAGCTTTCTTT. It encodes CASSLRTATEAFF.

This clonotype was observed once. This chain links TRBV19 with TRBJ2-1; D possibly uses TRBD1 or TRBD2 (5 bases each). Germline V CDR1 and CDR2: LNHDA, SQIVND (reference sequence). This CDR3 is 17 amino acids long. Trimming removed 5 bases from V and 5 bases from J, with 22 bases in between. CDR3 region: CASSQYEGPGQHNEQFF. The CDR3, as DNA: TGTGCCAGTAGTCAGTATGAGGGGCCGGGGCAACACAATGAGCAGTTCTTC.

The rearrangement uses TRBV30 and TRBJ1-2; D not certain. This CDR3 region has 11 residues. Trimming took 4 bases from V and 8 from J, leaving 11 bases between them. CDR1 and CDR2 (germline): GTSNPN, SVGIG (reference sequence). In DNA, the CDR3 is TGTGCCTGGAAGGGAGGCCGCGGCTACACCTTC. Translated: CAWKGGRGYTF.

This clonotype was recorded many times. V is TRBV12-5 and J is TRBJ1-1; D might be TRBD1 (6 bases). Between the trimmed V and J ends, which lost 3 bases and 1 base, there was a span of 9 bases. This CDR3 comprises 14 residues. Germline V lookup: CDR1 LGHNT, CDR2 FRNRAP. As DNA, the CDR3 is TGTGCTAGTGGTTTTGGCAGGGGGAACACTGAAGCTTTCTTT. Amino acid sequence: CASGFGRGNTEAFF.

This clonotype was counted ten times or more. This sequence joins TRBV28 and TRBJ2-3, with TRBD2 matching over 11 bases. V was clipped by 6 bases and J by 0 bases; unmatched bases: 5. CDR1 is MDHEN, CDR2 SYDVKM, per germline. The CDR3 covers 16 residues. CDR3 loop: CASRTSGDTSTDTQYF. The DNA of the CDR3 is TGTGCCAGCAGGACTAGCGGGGACACTAGCACAGATACGCAGTATTTT.

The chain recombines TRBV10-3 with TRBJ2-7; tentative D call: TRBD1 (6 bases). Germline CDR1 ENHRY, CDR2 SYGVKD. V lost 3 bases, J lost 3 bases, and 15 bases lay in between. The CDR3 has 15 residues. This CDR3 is CAISEPRDNYYEQYF. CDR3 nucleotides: TGTGCCATCAGTGAACCCCGGGACAACTACTACGAGCAGTACTTC.

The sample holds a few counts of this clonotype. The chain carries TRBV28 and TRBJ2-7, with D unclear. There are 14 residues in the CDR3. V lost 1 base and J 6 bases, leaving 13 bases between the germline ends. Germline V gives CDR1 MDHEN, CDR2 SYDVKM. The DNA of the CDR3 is TGTGCCAGCAGTTTATCCGATGAAACCAGCGAGCAGTACTTC. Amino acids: CASSLSDETSEQYF.

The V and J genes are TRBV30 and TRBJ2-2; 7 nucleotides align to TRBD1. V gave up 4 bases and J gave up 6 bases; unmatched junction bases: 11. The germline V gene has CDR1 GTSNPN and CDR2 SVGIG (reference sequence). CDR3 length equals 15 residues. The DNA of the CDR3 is TGTGCCTGGACGACTTCTGACAGGGCTGCCGGGGAGCTGTTTTTT. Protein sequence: CAWTTSDRAAGELFF.

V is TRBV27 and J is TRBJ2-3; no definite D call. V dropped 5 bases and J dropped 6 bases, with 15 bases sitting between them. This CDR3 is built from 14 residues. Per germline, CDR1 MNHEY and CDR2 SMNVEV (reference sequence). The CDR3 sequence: CASSLARPRDTQYF. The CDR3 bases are TGTGCCAGCAGTCTTGCCCGACCCCGGGATACGCAGTATTTT.

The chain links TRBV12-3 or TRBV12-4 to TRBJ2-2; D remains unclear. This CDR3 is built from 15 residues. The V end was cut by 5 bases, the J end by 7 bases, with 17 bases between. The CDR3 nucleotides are TGTGCCAGCAGTCCCCGCCATGGAACGGTCGGGGAGCTGTTTTTT. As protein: CASSPRHGTVGELFF.

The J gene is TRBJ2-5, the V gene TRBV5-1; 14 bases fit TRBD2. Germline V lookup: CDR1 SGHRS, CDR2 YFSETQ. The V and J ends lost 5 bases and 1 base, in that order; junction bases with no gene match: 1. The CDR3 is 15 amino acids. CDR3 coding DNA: TGCGCCAGCAGGACTAGCGGGAGGGCCCAAGAGACCCAGTACTTC. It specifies CASRTSGRAQETQYF.

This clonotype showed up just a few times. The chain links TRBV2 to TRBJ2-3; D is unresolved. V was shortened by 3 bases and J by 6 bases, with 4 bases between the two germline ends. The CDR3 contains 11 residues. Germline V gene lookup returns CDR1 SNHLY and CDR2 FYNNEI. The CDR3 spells CASSDPDTQYF. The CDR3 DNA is TGTGCCAGCAGTGACCCGGATACGCAGTATTTT. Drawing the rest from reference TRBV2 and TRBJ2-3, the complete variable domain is EPEVTQTPSHQVTQMGQEVILRCVPISNHLYFYWYRQILGQKVEFLVSFYNNEISEKSEIFDDQFSVERPDGSNFTLKIRSTKLEDSAMYFCASSDPDTQYFGPGTRLTVL.